A single sample is the source of the 18 T cell receptor beta chains below, sequenced in a study of cytomegalovirus exposure and HLA in healthy donors. Clones were sequenced by immunoSEQ multiplex PCR, and TCRdb holds only the in-frame ones, with some missing. Among around 150,000 clones, roughly 91% were seen once, and the ten largest hold almost 3%. Sample: PBMCs. These receptors all come from a man aged 18 to 29 in good health and CMV-seronegative.

The gene calls are TRBV2 and TRBJ2-2; a possible D gene is TRBD1 (5 bases). The CDR3 is made up of 13 amino acids. The V end was cut by 6 bases, the J end by 5 bases, with 10 bases between. Germline CDR1 SNHLY, CDR2 FYNNEI. In DNA, the CDR3 is TGTGCCAGCAGCCAGACAGAAACCGGGGAGCTGTTTTTT. Residues: CASSQTETGELFF.

This chain uses TRBV19 with TRBJ1-5; TRBD1 agrees at 9 bases. Germline CDR1 and CDR2: LNHDA and SQIVND (reference sequence). The CDR3 covers 20 residues. Trimming removed 5 bases from V and 0 bases from J; junction bases left unmatched: 17. The CDR3 reads CASSSITRTGDLRSNQPQHF. The CDR3 nucleotides read TGTGCCAGTAGTTCTATCACCAGGACAGGGGATCTACGTAGCAATCAGCCCCAGCATTTT. Full variable domain (remainder filled in from reference TRBV19 and TRBJ1-5): DGGITQSPKYLFRKEGQNVTLSCEQNLNHDAMYWYRQDPGQGLRLIYYSQIVNDFQKGDIAEGYSVSREKKESFPLTVTSAQKNPTAFYLCASSSITRTGDLRSNQPQHFGDGTRLSIL.

In DNA, the CDR3 is TGTGCCAGCAGTTTTGGACTAGCGGGCGAGCAGTACTTC. Protein product: CASSFGLAGEQYF. The J gene is TRBJ2-7, the V gene TRBV27; the match to TRBD2 covers 11 bases. The CDR3 runs 13 residues. Germline loops: CDR1 MNHEY, CDR2 SMNVEV (reference sequence). The J segment lost 6 bases and the V segment lost 3 bases, leaving 1 base of the junction unmatched.

The CDR3, as DNA: TGTGCCAGCAACAACCACTGGGACTCCCCCTACGAGCAGTACTTC. Its protein product is CASNNHWDSPYEQYF. This rearrangement joins TRBV7-8 to TRBJ2-7; D perhaps matches TRBD2 (6 bases). The CDR3 runs 15 residues. Germline loops: CDR1 SGHVS, CDR2 FQNEAQ. V lost 7 bases and J lost 2, with 18 bases in between. The entire variable domain, with the rest obtained from reference TRBV7-8 and TRBJ2-7, is as follows: GAGVSQSPRYKVAKRGQDVALRCDPISGHVSLFWYQQALGQGPEFLTYFQNEAQLDKSGLPSDRFFAERPEGSVSTLKIQRTQQEDSAVYLCASNNHWDSPYEQYFGPGTRLTVT.

This clone was observed a single time. The V gene is TRBV5-6, the J gene TRBJ1-1, with D tentatively TRBD1 (6 bases). With 1 base removed from V and 4 bases from J, the gap between germline ends came to 11 bases. The CDR3 has 14 residues. Germline V lookup: CDR1 SGHDT, CDR2 YYEEEE. The CDR3 DNA sequence: TGTGCCAGCAGCTTGAGTCAGGGGTCCACTGAAGCTTTCTTT. This gives the protein CASSLSQGSTEAFF. The whole variable domain, filled in from reference TRBV5-6 and TRBJ1-1, reads DAGVTQSPTHLIKTRGQQVTLRCSPKSGHDTVSWYQQALGQGPQFIFQYYEEEERQRGNFPDRFSGHQFPNYSSELNVNALLLGDSALYLCASSLSQGSTEAFFGQGTRLTVV.

The chain links TRBV5-4 to TRBJ2-7; weak D call: TRBD1 (5 bases). The V gene's germline CDR1 is SGHNT and CDR2 YYREEE (reference sequence). The CDR3 runs 15 residues. Trimming stripped 0 bases from V and 4 bases from J, with 14 bases between. CDR3 nucleotides: TGTGCCAGCAGCTTGGATAGGGGCTCTCGGTACGAGCAGTACGTC. Translated: CASSLDRGSRYEQYV.

V usage is TRBV20-1 and J usage is TRBJ2-5; D gene unclear. The V gene's germline CDR1 is DFQATT and CDR2 SNEGSKA (reference sequence). The length of the CDR3 is 11 residues. Trimming took 0 bases from V and 7 from J, leaving 6 bases between them. CDR3 DNA: TGCAGTGCTAGAGATGCAGGGACCCAGTACTTC. Translated: CSARDAGTQYF.

The rearrangement joins TRBV6-1 to TRBJ1-2, with 7 positions matching TRBD1. This CDR3 has 17 residues. The trim removed 4 bases at V and 2 bases at J, leaving 13 bases unmatched. Germline V gene lookup returns CDR1 MNHNS and CDR2 SASEGT. CDR3: CASSGFLRDSENYGYTF. As DNA, the CDR3 is TGTGCCAGCAGTGGATTCTTAAGGGACAGCGAGAACTATGGCTACACCTTC.

The DNA for the CDR3 is TGTGCCAGCAGTACGGGACAGGGTACCGAGCAGTACTTC. Amino acids: CASSTGQGTEQYF. The chain combines TRBV6-6 with TRBJ2-7; 9 positions match TRBD1. This CDR3 is built from 13 residues. The V gene end was trimmed by 5 bases and the J gene end by 6 bases; junction bases not matched to a gene: 5. CDR1 is MNHNY and CDR2 is SVGAGI in the germline V gene (reference sequence).

This clone was recorded only once. V and J are TRBV28 and TRBJ2-7, with TRBD2 as a possible D gene (5 bases). V dropped 4 bases and J dropped 6 bases, with 22 bases sitting between them. Germline V lookup: CDR1 MDHEN, CDR2 SYDVKM. CDR3 length: 16 residues. CDR3 sequence: CASSSPWEMNPIEQYV. The CDR3 DNA reads as TGTGCCAGCAGTTCCCCGTGGGAGATGAACCCTATCGAGCAGTACGTC.

Only one count was recorded for this clone. The chain combines TRBV28 with TRBJ1-2; D is unclear. Germline V CDR1 and CDR2: MDHEN, SYDVKM. The CDR3 length is 16 residues. V lost 5 bases to trimming and J lost 2 bases, with 18 bases between them. The CDR3, as DNA: TGTGCCAGCAGTCTGGACGGAGGAATTTCAAACTATGGCTACACCTTC. Residues: CASSLDGGISNYGYTF.

This clone was picked up one time. The V and J genes are TRBV6-5 and TRBJ2-1; 9 bases agree with TRBD1. The ends lost 7 bases at V and 2 bases at J; junction bases unmatched: 6. The CDR3 is made up of 15 amino acids. Germline V gene lookup returns CDR1 MNHEY and CDR2 SVGAGI. The CDR3 DNA sequence: TGTGCCAGCACCCAGGGGACAGGGACCTACAATGAGCAGTTCTTC. Its translation: CASTQGTGTYNEQFF.

The rearrangement joins TRBV6-5 to TRBJ2-2; tentatively, D is TRBD2 (6 bases). V was clipped by 7 bases and J by 5 bases, with 17 bases between them. The CDR3 is 15 residues long. CDR1 is MNHEY and CDR2 is SVGAGI in the germline V gene. CDR3 residues: CASTPFGGATGELFF. The CDR3 region has the DNA TGTGCCAGCACACCTTTCGGCGGGGCGACCGGGGAGCTGTTTTTT.

This clone has a single count. The chain couples TRBV6-6 to TRBJ1-3, with 9 positions matching TRBD1. The CDR3 totals 14 residues. CDR1 and CDR2 from the germline V gene are MNHNY and SVGAGI (reference sequence). V lost 5 bases, J lost 5 bases, and 4 bases stayed unmatched. The CDR3 here is CASSKTGGRNTIYF. DNA for the CDR3: TGTGCCAGCAGTAAAACAGGGGGCAGAAACACCATATATTTT.

Notes on this clone: The DNA is left out, because the CDR3 cannot be placed on it with certainty; the CDR3 is given as TCRdb lists it. V usage is TRBV7-9 and J usage is TRBJ1-3; TRBD1 is the table's D call, not checked against the DNA. CDR1 is SEHNR, CDR2 FQNEAQ, per germline (reference sequence). From its first to its last residue, the CDR3 has 13 amino acids. CDR3 sequence reads: CATAFGQGSHGTF.

This chain uses TRBV29-1 with TRBJ2-3, with D unresolved. Trimming left V 6 bases short and J 2 bases short, with 6 bases between. Germline V gene lookup returns CDR1 SQVTM and CDR2 ANQGSEA. The CDR3 extends over 11 amino acids. The CDR3 region is CSVQFTDTQYF. Here the CDR3 DNA reads TGCAGCGTCCAGTTCACAGATACGCAGTATTTT.

The chain recombines TRBV27 with TRBJ1-1; D uncertain. The V end was cut by 3 bases, the J end by 3 bases, with 8 bases between. The germline gives CDR1 MNHEY, CDR2 SMNVEV (reference sequence). The CDR3 contains 13 residues. The CDR3 region is CASSFVRDTEAFF. The CDR3, as DNA: TGTGCCAGCAGTTTCGTTCGGGACACTGAAGCTTTCTTT.

This chain links TRBV5-8 with TRBJ2-1, with a tentative D call TRBD1 (6 bases). There are 12 residues in the CDR3. The V end lost 6 bases, the J end lost 13 bases, and 17 bases lay between the germline ends. Per the germline V gene, CDR1 is SGHTS and CDR2 is YDEGEE. The DNA for the CDR3 is TGTGCCAGCACCTCCAGGGGCAACCAACAGTTCTTC. It codes for CASTSRGNQQFF.